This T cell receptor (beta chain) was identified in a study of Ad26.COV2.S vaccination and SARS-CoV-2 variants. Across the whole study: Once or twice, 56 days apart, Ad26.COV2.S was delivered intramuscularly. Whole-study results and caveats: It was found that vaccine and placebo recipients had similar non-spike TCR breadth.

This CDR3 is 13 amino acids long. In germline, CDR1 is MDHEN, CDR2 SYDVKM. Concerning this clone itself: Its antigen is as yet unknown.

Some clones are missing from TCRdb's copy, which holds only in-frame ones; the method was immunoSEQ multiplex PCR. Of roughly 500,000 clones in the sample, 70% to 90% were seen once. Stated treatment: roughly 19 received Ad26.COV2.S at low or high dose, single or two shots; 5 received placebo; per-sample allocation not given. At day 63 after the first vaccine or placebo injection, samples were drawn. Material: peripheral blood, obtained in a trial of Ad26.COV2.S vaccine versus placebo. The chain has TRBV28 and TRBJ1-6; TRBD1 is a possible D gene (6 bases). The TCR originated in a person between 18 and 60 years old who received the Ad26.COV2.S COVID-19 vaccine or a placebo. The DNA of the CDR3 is TGTGCTACGACAGGACAGATAAATTCACCCCTCCACTTT. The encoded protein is CATTGQINSPLHF.